These 32 T cell receptor beta chains originate from one sample sequenced in a study of naive and memory T cell subsets. Their antigen targets remain unknown. Two oligonucleotides, mixed equimolar, formed the beta constant-region primer covering TRBC1 and TRBC2. The ligated cDNA underwent four PCR rounds using SP2 and nested alpha and beta constant-region primers. In TCRdb, the UMI-ligation and nested PCR reads were re-called with MiXCR into one record per CDR3 protein. Among 150,000 or so distinct CDR3 sequences, over 20% were seen once, and the ten largest hold 0.095% to 0.12%. Study-level points and caveats: Naive repertoires, especially CD8, held a few larger clonotypes, possibly memory cells re-expressing CD45RA.

Sequenced input: naive CD4+ T cells from blood. The receptors come from a human donor in good health.

This clonotype showed up just a few times. V is TRBV2 and J is TRBJ2-1; 9 nucleotides line up with TRBD1. The length of the CDR3 is 15 residues. Trimming removed 5 bases from V and 7 bases from J; junction bases left unmatched: 9. Germline V gene sequence: CDR1 SNHLY, CDR2 FYNNEI. The CDR3 here is CASSQGQGKVNEQFF. As DNA, the CDR3 is TGTGCCAGCAGTCAGGGACAGGGTAAAGTTAATGAGCAGTTCTTC. Full variable domain (remainder filled in from reference TRBV2 and TRBJ2-1): EPEVTQTPSHQVTQMGQEVILRCVPISNHLYFYWYRQILGQKVEFLVSFYNNEISEKSEIFDDQFSVERPDGSNFTLKIRSTKLEDSAMYFCASSQGQGKVNEQFFGPGTRLTVL.

This clonotype has more than one count but fewer than ten. V is TRBV7-9 and J is TRBJ2-5; D gene uncertain. The V end lost 5 bases, the J end lost 4 bases, and 8 bases lay between the germline ends. CDR1 and CDR2 (germline): SEHNR, FQNEAQ (reference sequence). This CDR3 has 12 amino acids. Written as DNA, the CDR3 is TGTGCCAGCAGCCCATTTGGAGAGACCCAGTACTTC. It translates to CASSPFGETQYF.

This clonotype was counted at least ten times. The chain combines TRBV29-1 with TRBJ2-7; D remains ambiguous. Germline CDR1 and CDR2: SQVTM and ANQGSEA. V lost 4 bases, J lost 2 bases, and 9 bases lay in between. CDR3 length equals 12 residues. This CDR3 reads CSVGLGTYEQYF. The CDR3 bases are TGCAGCGTTGGTCTTGGCACCTACGAGCAGTACTTC.

This clonotype was found a few times. The gene calls are TRBV9 and TRBJ2-1, with 8 bases aligning to TRBD1. The V and J ends lost 2 bases and 11 bases, in that order; junction bases with no gene match: 9. CDR3 length: 14 amino acids. Germline assignment: CDR1 SGDLS and CDR2 YYNGEE. The CDR3 nucleotides read TGTGCCAGCAGCGTGACAGGGGATCGAGGTCAGCAGTTCTTC. Residues: CASSVTGDRGQQFF. Together with reference TRBV9 and TRBJ2-1, the CDR3 gives the full variable domain: DSGVTQTPKHLITATGQRVTLRCSPRSGDLSVYWYQQSLDQGLQFLIQYYNGEERAKGNILERFSAQQFPDLHSELNLSSLELGDSALYFCASSVTGDRGQQFFGPGTRLTVL.

This clonotype came up a few times. The V call is TRBV28, the J call TRBJ2-7; D may be TRBD1 (6 bases). The V end lost 7 bases, the J end lost 5 bases, and 21 bases lay between the germline ends. CDR3 length: 15 amino acids. Germline CDR1 reads MDHEN; CDR2 reads SYDVKM. This chain's CDR3 is CASTLTGTQIDEQYF. The CDR3 region has the DNA TGTGCCAGCACCCTAACTGGGACACAGATCGACGAGCAGTACTTC.

A word on this clonotype: Germline is not matched at one junction end, which may reflect a read error. The chain recombines TRBV11-1 with TRBJ2-7; 8 nucleotides line up with TRBD1. CDR3 length: 12 amino acids. Germline V gene data show CDR1 as SGHAT and CDR2 as FQDESV (reference sequence). The CDR3 sequence: CASSPGQGEQCF. DNA for the CDR3: TGTGCCAGCAGCCCTGGACAGGGCGAGCAGTGCTTC.

The genes are TRBV19 and TRBJ2-7, with no clear D. The CDR3 is 13 amino acids. CDR1 is LNHDA, CDR2 SQIVND, per germline (reference sequence). Trimming cost V 3 bases and J 5 bases, with 11 bases left between them. The CDR3 DNA follows: TGTGCCAGTAGTATCGTCCTGAGCCACGAGCAGTACTTC. This codes for CASSIVLSHEQYF.

The chain carries TRBV29-1 and TRBJ1-2; the match to TRBD1 covers 9 bases. Trimming at V came to 4 bases and at J to 4 bases, leaving 10 bases not matched to a gene. Looked up from germline, CDR1 is SQVTM and CDR2 is ANQGSEA. This CDR3 has 15 residues. The CDR3 sequence is CSVGIQGATSYGYTF. The CDR3, as DNA: TGCAGCGTTGGAATACAGGGGGCAACCTCCTATGGCTACACCTTC.

This clonotype was observed many times. The chain links TRBV11-2 to TRBJ2-2; D tentatively fits TRBD1 or TRBD2 (5 bases each). The CDR3 sequence is 17 residues long. From germline, CDR1 is SGHAT and CDR2 FQNNGV. Between the trimmed V and J ends, which lost 0 bases and 3 bases, there was a span of 14 bases. CDR3 protein: CASSLDLGTRDTGELFF. The CDR3 DNA sequence: TGTGCCAGCAGCTTAGATCTTGGGACCCGGGACACCGGGGAGCTGTTTTTT.

This clonotype was counted a few times. J is TRBJ2-3 and V is TRBV7-9; 9 bases are a match to TRBD1. There are 17 residues in the CDR3. Per germline, CDR1 SEHNR and CDR2 FQNEAQ (reference sequence). V gave up 0 bases and J gave up 5 bases; unmatched junction bases: 9. In DNA form, the CDR3 reads TGTGCCAGCAGCTTAGCCCGGACAGGGGCGGATGAAGATACGCAGTATTTT. Translation gives CASSLARTGADEDTQYF.

The chain is built from TRBV6-1 and TRBJ2-3; 9 nucleotides align to TRBD1. V lost 4 bases, J lost 0 bases, and 2 bases stayed unmatched. CDR1 and CDR2 (germline): MNHNS, SASEGT. The CDR3 totals 15 residues. CDR3 bases: TGTGCCAGCAGTGCCGGACAGGGGAGCACAGATACGCAGTATTTT. This translates into CASSAGQGSTDTQYF.

This chain uses TRBV6-6 with TRBJ2-7, with a possible D match to TRBD2 (5 bases). This CDR3 is built from 11 residues. The germline gives CDR1 MNHNY, CDR2 SVGAGI (reference sequence). Trimming left V 11 bases short and J 9 bases short, with 17 bases between. The CDR3 region has the DNA TGTGCCGGCATCTCCCGGGCGGGGCAGTACTTC. Translation gives CAGISRAGQYF.

V usage is TRBV6-1 and J usage is TRBJ2-7; perhaps TRBD1 as D (7 bases). Germline-derived CDR1 and CDR2 are MNHNS and SASEGT. The CDR3 spans 13 residues. Between the trimmed V and J ends, which lost 4 bases and 6 bases, there was a span of 13 bases. CDR3 amino acids: CASSVGQGGEQYF. CDR3 DNA sequence: TGTGCCAGCAGTGTCGGGCAGGGGGGCGAGCAGTACTTC.

The table lists this clonotype with a few counts. The chain carries TRBV7-9 and TRBJ2-3, with 7 bases fitting TRBD1. Trimming took 7 bases from V and 1 from J; bases not matched to a gene: 8. The CDR3 runs 15 residues. In germline, CDR1 is SEHNR, CDR2 FQNEAQ (reference sequence). The CDR3 DNA follows: TGTGCCAGCAAGGGACAGACTCTTCGCACAGATACGCAGTATTTT. Translation gives CASKGQTLRTDTQYF.

This clonotype appeared a few times. The gene calls are TRBV28 and TRBJ2-3; 7 bases are shared with TRBD1. V lost 5 bases and J lost 3; bases outside the gene matches: 8. CDR1 is MDHEN and CDR2 is SYDVKM in the germline V gene. The CDR3 runs to 15 residues. The CDR3 region has the DNA TGTGCCAGCAGTCTACCGGGACAGTCGACAGATACGCAGTATTTT. Protein product: CASSLPGQSTDTQYF.

V usage is TRBV12-3 or TRBV12-4 and J usage is TRBJ2-4; either TRBD1 or TRBD2 may supply D (5 bases each). The CDR3 length is 15 residues. Trimming took off 5 bases at V and 7 bases at J, with 18 bases between the two ends. The CDR3 here is CASSAGRGRVNIQYF. DNA for the CDR3: TGTGCCAGCAGTGCTGGTCGGGGCAGGGTGAACATTCAGTACTTC.

The chain carries TRBV10-3 and TRBJ1-4; the match to TRBD1 covers 10 bases. This CDR3 spans 13 amino acids. Germline CDR1 and CDR2: ENHRY and SYGVKD. J was trimmed by 9 bases and V by 10 bases; bases with no gene match: 8. CDR3 coding DNA: TGTGCCACTCAGGGACAGGGGAACCAAAAACTGTTTTTT. Protein product: CATQGQGNQKLFF.

The chain links TRBV2 to TRBJ2-7; possible D gene TRBD2, 5 bases. The CDR3 covers 12 residues. V was trimmed by 7 bases and J by 7 bases, leaving 14 bases between them. CDR1 is SNHLY, CDR2 FYNNEI, per germline. The CDR3 reads CASTRGPWEQYF. Written as DNA, the CDR3 is TGTGCCAGCACCCGAGGGCCGTGGGAGCAGTACTTC.

V is TRBV5-1 and J is TRBJ1-1; no clear D gene. This CDR3 has 15 residues. In germline, CDR1 is SGHRS, CDR2 YFSETQ. V was trimmed by 0 bases and J by 1 base, leaving 10 bases between them. The CDR3 DNA is TGCGCCAGCAGCTTGGAGCCAGCCAGGAACACTGAAGCTTTCTTT. Its translation: CASSLEPARNTEAFF.

The gene calls are TRBV5-1 and TRBJ2-7, with D perhaps given as TRBD1 or TRBD2 (6 bases each). The V end lost 5 bases, the J end lost 2 bases, and 20 bases lay between the germline ends. The CDR3 spans 16 residues. CDR1 and CDR2 from the germline V gene are SGHRS and YFSETQ. CDR3 loop: CASSWTEGHATYEQYF. CDR3 in DNA: TGCGCCAGCAGTTGGACGGAGGGACATGCTACCTACGAGCAGTACTTC.

The chain has TRBV5-5 and TRBJ1-4; D is undetermined. This CDR3 has 15 amino acids. Germline V gene lookup returns CDR1 SGHKS and CDR2 YYEKEE (reference sequence). V was clipped by 4 bases and J by 7 bases, with 17 bases between them. CDR3 region: CASSPQARASEKLFF. CDR3 nucleotide sequence: TGTGCCAGCAGCCCCCAGGCACGGGCATCTGAAAAACTGTTTTTT.

The chain couples TRBV28 to TRBJ2-2, with 8 bases lining up with TRBD1. The CDR3 length is 16 residues. V was clipped by 5 bases and J by 4 bases; unmatched bases: 9. The germline CDR1 and CDR2 sequences are MDHEN and SYDVKM. CDR3 nucleotide sequence: TGTGCCAGCAGTCCCCCGGGGACAGGCGTCACCGGGGAGCTGTTTTTT. Its protein product is CASSPPGTGVTGELFF.

The chain couples TRBV10-3 to TRBJ2-7, with D possibly being TRBD2 (6 bases). Germline assignment: CDR1 ENHRY and CDR2 SYGVKD. The CDR3 runs 13 residues. Between the trimmed V and J ends, which lost 7 bases and 0 bases, there was a span of 10 bases. CDR3 sequence (DNA): TGTGCCATCAACCAGGGACTCTCCTACGAGCAGTACTTC. This gives the protein CAINQGLSYEQYF.

This chain links TRBV29-1 with TRBJ2-7; 11 bases match TRBD2. The V segment lost 7 bases and the J segment 2 bases; nucleotides outside the gene matches: 7. Germline V gene lookup returns CDR1 SQVTM and CDR2 ANQGSEA. This CDR3 is built from 14 residues. The CDR3 is CSAMLAGGAYEQYF. CDR3 coding DNA: TGCAGCGCCATGCTAGCGGGAGGCGCCTACGAGCAGTACTTC.

The chain uses TRBV14 and TRBJ1-1; no clear D. The V gene lost 7 bases and the J gene lost 5 bases, with 20 bases spanning the gap. Looked up from germline, CDR1 is SGHDN and CDR2 is FVKESK. CDR3 size: 15 residues. CDR3: CASKSFGEGGTEAFF. CDR3 DNA sequence: TGTGCCAGCAAATCCTTCGGGGAGGGAGGTACTGAAGCTTTCTTT.

This sequence joins TRBV6-1 and TRBJ2-2, with D hard to call. The germline V gene encodes CDR1 MNHNS and CDR2 SASEGT. V lost 6 bases and J lost 0, with 8 bases in between. This CDR3 is 14 amino acids long. The chain's CDR3 is CASRLQANTGELFF. As DNA, the CDR3 is TGTGCCAGCAGACTTCAGGCGAACACCGGGGAGCTGTTTTTT.

In this sample, this clonotype turned up a few times. The rearrangement uses TRBV4-1 and TRBJ2-1; the D gene is possibly TRBD2 (6 bases). Germline CDR1 and CDR2: MGHRA and YSYEKL. This CDR3 has 15 amino acids. The ends were cut back, 5 bases at V and 4 bases at J, with 15 bases in the middle. CDR3 nucleotides: TGCGCCAGCAGCACCCGGAGGGCGGGTTACAATGAGCAGTTCTTC. Protein product: CASSTRRAGYNEQFF.

This clonotype has more than one count but fewer than ten. The chain recombines TRBV20-1 with TRBJ2-1; 14 bases fit TRBD2. The CDR3 totals 14 residues. The trim removed 6 bases at V and 8 bases at J, leaving 6 bases unmatched. The germline CDR1 and CDR2 sequences are DFQATT and SNEGSKA (reference sequence). CDR3 amino acids: CSAPGLAGVDEQFF. The DNA for the CDR3 is TGCAGTGCCCCGGGACTAGCGGGAGTAGATGAGCAGTTCTTC.

This clonotype was detected a few times. The gene calls are TRBV20-1 and TRBJ1-2; no reliable D call. Per the germline V gene, CDR1 is DFQATT and CDR2 is SNEGSKA (reference sequence). Trimming pared 5 bases from V and 6 bases from J, leaving 16 bases between. This CDR3 spans 13 amino acids. The DNA for the CDR3 is TGCAGTGCTTTATTAGGAGGAGGTGATGGCTACACCTTC. Amino acid sequence: CSALLGGGDGYTF.

This clonotype was seen a handful of times. The V call is TRBV9, the J call TRBJ2-3; 9 nucleotides align to TRBD2. Germline V gives CDR1 SGDLS, CDR2 YYNGEE. The CDR3 length is 16 residues. J was trimmed by 5 bases and V by 4 bases; bases with no gene match: 11. DNA for the CDR3: TGTGCCAGCAGCCCCGGGACTAGCCCTGTGATAGATACGCAGTATTTT. Translation gives CASSPGTSPVIDTQYF. Full variable domain (remainder filled in from reference TRBV9 and TRBJ2-3): DSGVTQTPKHLITATGQRVTLRCSPRSGDLSVYWYQQSLDQGLQFLIQYYNGEERAKGNILERFSAQQFPDLHSELNLSSLELGDSALYFCASSPGTSPVIDTQYFGPGTRLTVL.

The rearrangement uses TRBV19 and TRBJ2-7, with 10 bases aligning to TRBD1. V shed 9 bases, J shed 3 bases, and the junction held 2 bases outside the gene matches. Per germline, CDR1 LNHDA and CDR2 SQIVND (reference sequence). This CDR3 spans 12 amino acids. The CDR3 sequence: CASRDRGYEQYF. The CDR3 coding sequence is TGTGCCAGCCGGGACAGGGGCTACGAGCAGTACTTC.

This clonotype was found a few times. The gene calls are TRBV12-3 or TRBV12-4 and TRBJ1-4; 10 nucleotides agree with TRBD1. The CDR3 length is 18 residues. With 1 base clipped from V and 7 bases from J, the junction kept 12 bases outside the gene matches. The CDR3 protein is CASSLEGRGTGASEKLFF. CDR3 bases: TGTGCCAGCAGTTTAGAAGGCCGCGGGACAGGGGCGTCTGAAAAACTGTTTTTT.